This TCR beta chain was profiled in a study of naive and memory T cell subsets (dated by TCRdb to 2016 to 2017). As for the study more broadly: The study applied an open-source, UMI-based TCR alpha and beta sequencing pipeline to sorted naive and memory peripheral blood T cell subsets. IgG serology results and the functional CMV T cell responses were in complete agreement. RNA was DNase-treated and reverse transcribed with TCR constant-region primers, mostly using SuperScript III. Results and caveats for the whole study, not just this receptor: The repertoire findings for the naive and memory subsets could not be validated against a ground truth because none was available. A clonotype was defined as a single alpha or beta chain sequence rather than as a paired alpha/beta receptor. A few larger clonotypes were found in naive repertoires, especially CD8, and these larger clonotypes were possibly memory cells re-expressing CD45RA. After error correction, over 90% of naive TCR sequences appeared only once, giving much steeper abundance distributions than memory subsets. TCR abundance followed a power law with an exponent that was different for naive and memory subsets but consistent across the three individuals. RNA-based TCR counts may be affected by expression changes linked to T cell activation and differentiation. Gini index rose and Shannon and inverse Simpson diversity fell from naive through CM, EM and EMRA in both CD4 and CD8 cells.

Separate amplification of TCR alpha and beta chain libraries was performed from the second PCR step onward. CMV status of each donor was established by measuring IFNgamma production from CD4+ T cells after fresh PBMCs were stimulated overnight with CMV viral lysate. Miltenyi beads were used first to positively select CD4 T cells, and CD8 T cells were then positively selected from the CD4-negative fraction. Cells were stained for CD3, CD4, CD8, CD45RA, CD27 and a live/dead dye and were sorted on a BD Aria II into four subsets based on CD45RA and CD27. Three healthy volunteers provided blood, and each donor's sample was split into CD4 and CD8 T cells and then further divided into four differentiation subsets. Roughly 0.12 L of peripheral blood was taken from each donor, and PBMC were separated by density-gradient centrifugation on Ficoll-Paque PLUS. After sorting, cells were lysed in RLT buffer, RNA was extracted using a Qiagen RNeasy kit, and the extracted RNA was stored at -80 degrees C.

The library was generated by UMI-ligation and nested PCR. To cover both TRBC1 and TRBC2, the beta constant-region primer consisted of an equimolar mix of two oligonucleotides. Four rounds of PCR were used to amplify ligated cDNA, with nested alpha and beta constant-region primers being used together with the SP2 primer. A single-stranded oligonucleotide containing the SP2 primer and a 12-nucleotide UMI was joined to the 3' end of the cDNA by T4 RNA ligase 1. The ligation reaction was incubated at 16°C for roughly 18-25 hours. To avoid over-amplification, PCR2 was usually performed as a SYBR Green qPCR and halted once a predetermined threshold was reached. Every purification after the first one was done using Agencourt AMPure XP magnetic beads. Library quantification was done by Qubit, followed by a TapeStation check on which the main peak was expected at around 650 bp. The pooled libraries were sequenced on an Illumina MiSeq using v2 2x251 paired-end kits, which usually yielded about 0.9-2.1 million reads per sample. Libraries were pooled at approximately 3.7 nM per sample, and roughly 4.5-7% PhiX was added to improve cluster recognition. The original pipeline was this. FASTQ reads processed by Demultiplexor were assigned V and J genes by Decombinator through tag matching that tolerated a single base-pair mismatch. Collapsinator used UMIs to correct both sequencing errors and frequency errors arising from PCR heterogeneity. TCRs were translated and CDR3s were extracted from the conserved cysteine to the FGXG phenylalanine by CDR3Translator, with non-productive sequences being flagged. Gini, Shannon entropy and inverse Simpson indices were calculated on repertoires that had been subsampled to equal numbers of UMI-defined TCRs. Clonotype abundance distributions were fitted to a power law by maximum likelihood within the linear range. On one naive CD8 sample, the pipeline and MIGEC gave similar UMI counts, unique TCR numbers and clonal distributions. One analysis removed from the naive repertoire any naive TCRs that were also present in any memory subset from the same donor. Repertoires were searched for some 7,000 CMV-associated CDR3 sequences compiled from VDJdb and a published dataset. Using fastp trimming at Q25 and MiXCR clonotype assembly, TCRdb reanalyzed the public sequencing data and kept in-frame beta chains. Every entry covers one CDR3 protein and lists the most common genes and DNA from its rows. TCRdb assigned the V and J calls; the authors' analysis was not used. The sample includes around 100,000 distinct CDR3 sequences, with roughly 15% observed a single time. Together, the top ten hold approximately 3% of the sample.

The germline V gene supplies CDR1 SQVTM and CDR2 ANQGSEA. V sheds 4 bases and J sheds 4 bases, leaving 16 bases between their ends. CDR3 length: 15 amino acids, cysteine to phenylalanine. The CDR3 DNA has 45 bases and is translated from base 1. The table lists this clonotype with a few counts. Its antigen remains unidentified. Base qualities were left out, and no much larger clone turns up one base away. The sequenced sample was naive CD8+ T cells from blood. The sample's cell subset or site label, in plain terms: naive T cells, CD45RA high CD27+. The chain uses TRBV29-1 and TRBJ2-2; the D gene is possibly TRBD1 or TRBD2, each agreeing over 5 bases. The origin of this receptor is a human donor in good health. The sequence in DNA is TGCAGCGTTGCCCTGGGACCCCTGGGCACCGGGGAGCTGTTTTTT. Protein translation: CSVALGPLGTGELFF.